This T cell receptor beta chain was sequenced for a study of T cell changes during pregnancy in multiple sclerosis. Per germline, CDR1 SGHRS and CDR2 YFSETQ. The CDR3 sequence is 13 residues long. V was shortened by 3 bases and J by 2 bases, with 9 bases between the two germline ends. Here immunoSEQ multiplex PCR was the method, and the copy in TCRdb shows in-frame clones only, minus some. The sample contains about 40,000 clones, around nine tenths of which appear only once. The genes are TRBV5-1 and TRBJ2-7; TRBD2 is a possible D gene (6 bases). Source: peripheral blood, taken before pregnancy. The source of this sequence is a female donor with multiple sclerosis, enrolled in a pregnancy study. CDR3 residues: CASSYGRTYEQYF. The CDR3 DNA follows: TGCGCCAGCAGCTACGGGAGAACCTACGAGCAGTACTTC.